This T cell receptor beta chain was sequenced for a study of blood T cell repertoires in COVID-19. Across the study: The cDNA or gDNA used as material had been derived from T cells, B-cell-depleted T cells, or PBMCs.

Adults between roughly 18 and 89 years of age took part from about two dozen US areas. TCRdb's copy holds only in-frame clones and misses some; the assay was immunoSEQ multiplex PCR. Among 250,000 to 300,000 clones listed, around 84% were seen once. There are 14 residues in the CDR3. The V gene's germline CDR1 is MNHEY and CDR2 SVGAGI. Trimming took 5 bases from V and 4 from J; bases not matched to a gene: 5. The sample consisted of PBMCs or T cells enriched from blood (not recorded which). This receptor was obtained from a man in his thirties or forties with acute COVID-19. The chain links TRBV6-5 to TRBJ1-3, with TRBD1 matching 7 bases. Here the CDR3 DNA reads TGTGCCAGCAGTAAACAGGGGTACGGAAACACCATATATTTT. Its protein product is CASSKQGYGNTIYF.